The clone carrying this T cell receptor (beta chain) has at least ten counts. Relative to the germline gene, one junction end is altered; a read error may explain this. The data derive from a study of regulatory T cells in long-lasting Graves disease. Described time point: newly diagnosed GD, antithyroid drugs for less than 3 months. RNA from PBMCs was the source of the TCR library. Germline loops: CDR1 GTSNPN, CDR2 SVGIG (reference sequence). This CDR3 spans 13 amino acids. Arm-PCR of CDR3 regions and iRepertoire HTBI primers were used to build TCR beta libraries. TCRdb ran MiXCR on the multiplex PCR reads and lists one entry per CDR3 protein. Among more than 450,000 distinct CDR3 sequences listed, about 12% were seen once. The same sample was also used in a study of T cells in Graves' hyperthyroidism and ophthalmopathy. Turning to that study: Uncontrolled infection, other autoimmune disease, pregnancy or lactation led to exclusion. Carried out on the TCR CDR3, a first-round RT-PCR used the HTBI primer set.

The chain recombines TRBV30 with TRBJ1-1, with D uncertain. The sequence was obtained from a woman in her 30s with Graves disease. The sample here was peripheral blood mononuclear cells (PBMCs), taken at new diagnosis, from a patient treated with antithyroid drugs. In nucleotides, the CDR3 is TGTGCCTGGTTTAGCGAGATGAACACTGAACCTTTCTTT. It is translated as CAWFSEMNTEPFF.